Listed below are T cell receptor beta chains from one sample, sequenced in a study of T cells in Graves' hyperthyroidism and ophthalmopathy. TCRdb fed the multiplex PCR reads into MiXCR, producing one record per CDR3 protein. The sample carries 250,000 to 300,000 distinct CDR3 sequences, around 13% recorded once. Material for sequencing was blood. The receptors here all came from a woman aged 40 to 55 with Graves' hyperthyroidism. CDR3s include the opening cysteine and the closing phenylalanine or tryptophan. Fields, in order: J gene, V gene, D gene, clone size, CDR3 DNA, CDR3 protein. A D gene is named only where the DNA matches it firmly. Clone size is not always given. Where it is, it says once, few, many or a class for expanded clones.

TRBJ1-4,TRBV4-2,-,-,TGTGCCAGCAGCCCCCACGGTCGAGAAAAACTGTTTTTT,CASSPHGREKLFF
TRBJ2-1,TRBV12-3/TRBV12-4,-,-,TGTGCCAGCAGCCCCGGGTCGAGTACCTACAATGAGCAGTTCTTC,CASSPGSSTYNEQFF
TRBJ2-3,TRBV6-1,TRBD2,many,TGTGCCAGCAGCCCCAACCATAGCGGGAGATCGGCAGATACGCAGTATTTT,CASSPNHSGRSADTQYF
TRBJ2-7,TRBV7-2,-,many,TGTGCCAGCAGCATATCCGGGCCTTTCTTGCTAGAGCAGTACTTC,CASSISGPFLLEQYF
TRBJ2-5,TRBV27,-,many,TGTGCCAGCAGTAACTTTCAAGAGACCCAGTACTTC,CASSNFQETQYF
TRBJ1-2,TRBV9,-,many,TGTGCCAGCAGCGTAGATGCCCCAGGGGCCTATGGCTACACCTTC,CASSVDAPGAYGYTF
TRBJ2-3,TRBV28,-,many,TGTGCCAGCAGTTTAGTCGACACGGCAGGGTCAGATACGCAGTATTTT,CASSLVDTAGSDTQYF
TRBJ1-1,TRBV6-1,-,-,TGTGCCAGCCGCGCGGACAGAACGAACACTGAAGCTTTCTTT,CASRADRTNTEAFF
TRBJ2-7,TRBV6-1,-,few,TGTGCCAGCAGTCCCGCCCGGCAAAGCGAGCAGTACTTC,CASSPARQSEQYF
TRBJ1-4,TRBV19,TRBD1,few,TGTGCCAGTCCAAGCCCCCTTACAGGGGCCAATGAAAAACTGTTTTTT,CASPSPLTGANEKLFF
TRBJ2-1,TRBV5-1,TRBD1,many,TGCGCCAGCGGGGACAGTAATTACAATGAGCAGTTCTTC,CASGDSNYNEQFF
TRBJ1-1,TRBV7-3,TRBD1,few,TGTGCCAGCAGACCCGGGACAGATCCCACTGAAGCTTTCTTT,CASRPGTDPTEAFF
TRBJ2-5,TRBV7-9,-,many,TGTGCCAGCAGCTTATATGAGGGCAGGGAGACCCAGTACTTC,CASSLYEGRETQYF
TRBJ1-1,TRBV25-1,-,many,TGTGCCAGCAGTGAATCGGGAGTAGAAGCTTTCTTT,CASSESGVEAFF
TRBJ1-4,TRBV29-1,-,-,TGCAGCGTTGAAGATCTGGGTGAAAAACTGTTTTTT,CSVEDLGEKLFF
TRBJ2-5,TRBV6-4,-,many,TGTGCCAGCAGTGAACGGGTTGGGGAGACCCAGTACTTC,CASSERVGETQYF
TRBJ1-1,TRBV28,-,many,TGTGCCAGCAGTTTGTACGGACAGTTGAAATCTGAAGCTTTCTTT,CASSLYGQLKSEAFF
TRBJ1-2,TRBV20-1,-,few,TGCAGTGCTAAATCCAGGTGGGACACTGATTATGGCTACACCTTC,CSAKSRWDTDYGYTF
TRBJ2-6,TRBV5-4,-,-,TGTGCCAGCAGCTTTCGTCTTGGGGTCCTGACTTTC,CASSFRLGVLTF
TRBJ2-3,TRBV19,-,-,TGTGCCAGTAGTATGGGGCCCCGGGATACGCAGTATTTT,CASSMGPRDTQYF
TRBJ1-2,TRBV28,-,many,TGTGCCAGCAGTTTGACTCCTAACTATGGCTACACCTTC,CASSLTPNYGYTF
TRBJ2-2,TRBV14,TRBD2,few,TGTGCCAGCAGCCCCCAAGAGCCGGGACTAGCGAACACCGGGGAGCTGTTTTTT,CASSPQEPGLANTGELFF
TRBJ1-1,TRBV10-3,TRBD1,many,TGTGCCAGCCAAGGGACAGGGTATATTCTGAACACTGAAGCTTTCTTT,CASQGTGYILNTEAFF
TRBJ1-2,TRBV7-6,-,-,TGTGCCAGCAGCTTAGGATTGGGACCTAACTATGGCTACACCTTC,CASSLGLGPNYGYTF
TRBJ1-1,TRBV4-1,TRBD1,few,TGCGCCAGCAGCCGAACAGGGGTAAGCACTGAAGCTTTCTTT,CASSRTGVSTEAFF
TRBJ2-7,TRBV6-1,-,many,TGTGCCAGCAGTGCTACGGACTATCGCCTGGATAGGAACGAGCAGTACTTC,CASSATDYRLDRNEQYF
TRBJ2-7,TRBV11-2,-,many,TGTGCCAGCAGCTTAGGGACTACAGTATCCTACGAGCAGTACTTC,CASSLGTTVSYEQYF
TRBJ2-3,TRBV28,-,many,TGTGCCAGCTTCAGCCCCCGGCATACGCAGTATTTT,CASFSPRHTQYF
TRBJ1-1,TRBV5-8,-,-,TGTGCCAGCAGCTTGGTTCCCGCCCTGAACACTGAAGCTTTCTTT,CASSLVPALNTEAFF
TRBJ2-5,TRBV6-5,-,many,TGTGCCAGCAGTTACCGACAGTTCGAGACCCAGTACTTC,CASSYRQFETQYF
TRBJ1-1,TRBV9,-,few,TGTGCCAGCAGCGCAGGGGTGAACACTGAAGCTTTCTTT,CASSAGVNTEAFF
TRBJ2-7,TRBV12-3/TRBV12-4,TRBD2,few,TGTGCCAGCAGTTTCGGGGTGGGGACTAGCCCGGAGTCCGAGCAGTACTTC,CASSFGVGTSPESEQYF
TRBJ2-1,TRBV6-6,TRBD1,many,TGTGCCAGCAGTTACTCGGGACAGGGTTCCCATGAGCAGTTCTTC,CASSYSGQGSHEQFF
TRBJ1-1,TRBV28,-,many,TGTGCCAGCAGGGGATATGCCACTGAAGCTTTCTTT,CASRGYATEAFF
TRBJ1-5,TRBV30,TRBD1,many,TGTGCCCAGTCCGACAGGGCGAATCAGCCCCAGCATTTT,CAQSDRANQPQHF
TRBJ2-3,TRBV6-1,-,many,TGTGCCAGCAGTTCAACTAGGGGCAGGGATACGCAGTATTTT,CASSSTRGRDTQYF
TRBJ1-1,TRBV19,-,-,TGTGCCAGTAGTTCCTACAGGGAGAACACTGAAGCTTTCTTT,CASSSYRENTEAFF
TRBJ2-1,TRBV24-1,-,many,TGTGCCACCAGATTCCCCGATTTCGAGCAGTTCTTC,CATRFPDFEQFF
TRBJ2-1,TRBV7-6,-,-,TGTGCCAGCAGCCCCATCCGGGGGACGAGAAGAGAAATCGGTGAGCAGTTCTTC,CASSPIRGTRREIGEQFF
TRBJ2-1,TRBV25-1,TRBD2,many,TGTGCCAGCAGTGATCTAGCGGGAGAGCATGAGCAGTTCTTC,CASSDLAGEHEQFF
TRBJ2-7,TRBV7-9,-,many,TGTGCCAGCAGCCCCGGGCCCCGGGAGAGGAACGAGCAGTACTTC,CASSPGPRERNEQYF